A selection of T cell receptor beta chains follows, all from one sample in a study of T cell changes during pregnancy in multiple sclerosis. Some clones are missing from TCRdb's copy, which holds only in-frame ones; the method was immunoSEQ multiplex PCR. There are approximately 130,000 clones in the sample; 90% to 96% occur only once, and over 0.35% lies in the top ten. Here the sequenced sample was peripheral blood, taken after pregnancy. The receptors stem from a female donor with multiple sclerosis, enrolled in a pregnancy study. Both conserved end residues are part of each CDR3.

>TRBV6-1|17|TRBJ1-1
CASSESFYRVENTEAFF
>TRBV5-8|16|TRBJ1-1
CASNSNYRDMNTEAFF
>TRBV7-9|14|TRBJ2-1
CASSVTGTYNEQFF
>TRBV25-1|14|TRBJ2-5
CASSTGQSAATQYF
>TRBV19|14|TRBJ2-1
CASRRSSGDGEQFF
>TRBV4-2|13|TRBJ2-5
CASSPGVGETQYF
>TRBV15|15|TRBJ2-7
CATSRDIRGDYEQYF
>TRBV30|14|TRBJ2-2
CAWSSGTYTGELFF
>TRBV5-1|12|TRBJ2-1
CASSRTGNEQFF
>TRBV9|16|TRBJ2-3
CASSVGAGGPSDTQYF
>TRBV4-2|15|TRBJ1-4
CASSQDPGTNEKLFF
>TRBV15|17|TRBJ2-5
CATSLTSGPRYQETQYF
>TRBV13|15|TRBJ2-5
CASSLFLAGAETQYF
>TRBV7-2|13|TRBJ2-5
CASERGKRETQYF
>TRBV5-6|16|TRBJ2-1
CASSTPGGRSYNEQFF
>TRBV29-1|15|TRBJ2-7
CSVEGSAGIAYEQYF
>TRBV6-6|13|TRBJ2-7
CASRDRGGYEQYF
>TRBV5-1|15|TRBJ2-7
CASSLGGSSSYEQYF
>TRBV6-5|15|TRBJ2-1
CASSYPGQGYNEQFF
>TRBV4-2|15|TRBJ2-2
CASSPQQAVTGELFF
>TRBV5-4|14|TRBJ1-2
CASSLGQGDYGYTF
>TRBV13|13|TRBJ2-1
CASSETGLNEQFF
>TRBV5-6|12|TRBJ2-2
CASSSNTGELFF
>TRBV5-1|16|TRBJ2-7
CASSFGTSGTGYEQYF
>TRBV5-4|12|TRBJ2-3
CASSLGGGTQYF
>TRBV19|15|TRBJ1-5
CASSIGTEHNQPQHF
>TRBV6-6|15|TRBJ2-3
CASSVVGLGSDTQYF
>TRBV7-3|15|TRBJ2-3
CASSLTAGSSDTQYF
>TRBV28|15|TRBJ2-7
CASSSGTRGPYEQYF
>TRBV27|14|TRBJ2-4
CASSLSPRAVEQYF
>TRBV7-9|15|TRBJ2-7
CASRSTGTGSYEQYF
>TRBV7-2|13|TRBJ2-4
CASSNGQGYIQYF
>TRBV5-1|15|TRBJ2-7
CATSFAGESSYEQYF
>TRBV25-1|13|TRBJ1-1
CASSENVERGAFF
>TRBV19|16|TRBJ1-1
CASSPPRQGMNTEAFF
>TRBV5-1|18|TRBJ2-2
CASSSGLARVANTGELFF
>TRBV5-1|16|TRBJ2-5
CASSPELAGGGVAQYF
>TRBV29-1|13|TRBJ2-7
CSVTGTGGYEQYF
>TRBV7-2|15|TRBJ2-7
CASSLARDRVGEQYF
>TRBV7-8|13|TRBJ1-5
CASSLVIGEPQHF
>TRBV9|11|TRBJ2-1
CASSINNEQFF
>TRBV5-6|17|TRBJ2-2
CASSSPNSHFNTGELFF
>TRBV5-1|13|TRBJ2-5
CASSSAGEETQYF
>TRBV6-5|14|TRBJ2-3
CASNRGSGGGTQYF
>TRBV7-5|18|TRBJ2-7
CARSLWAALAGVDHEQYF
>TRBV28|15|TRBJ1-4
CASSLGDRGDEKLFF
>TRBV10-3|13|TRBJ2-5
CAISDRLGETQYF
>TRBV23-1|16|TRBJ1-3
CASSQSAKRPPHTIYF
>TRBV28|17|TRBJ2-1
CASSPRTGGIIRNEQFF
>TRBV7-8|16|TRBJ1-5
CASSLGTGTGNQPQHF
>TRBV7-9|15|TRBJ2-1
CASSSRGGVLNEQFF
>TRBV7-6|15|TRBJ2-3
CASSLVGGVTDTQYF
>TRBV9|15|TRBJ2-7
CASSVVGTSVHEQYF
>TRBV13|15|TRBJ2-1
CASSLWQAHYNEQFF
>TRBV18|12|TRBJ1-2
CASSPGANGYTF
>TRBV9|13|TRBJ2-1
CASSVGGLEEQFF